This TCR beta chain was sequenced during a study of shared clonotypes between healthy human individuals. Findings and caveats of the study: Collection of samples was limited to blood; tissue repertoires likely differ. Memory subsets had estimated richness that was generally smaller than that of naive subsets. Generation probability values for non-shared clonotypes were lower than those for clonotypes shared by all four donors.

The CDR3 extends over 13 amino acids. Germline-derived CDR1 and CDR2 are SGHRS and YFSETQ. Trimming took off 1 base at V and 3 bases at J, with 4 bases between the two ends. Method: immunoSEQ multiplex PCR; TCRdb's copy keeps in-frame clones and lacks some. This repertoire shows around 550,000 clones, roughly 95% found once; its top ten account for about 0.064%. Regarding this clone: The antigen is unknown.

The TCR originated in a woman aged 30 to 39 in good health. The chain has TRBV5-1 and TRBJ1-4; D is unresolved. What was sequenced was naive CD4+ T cells sorted from blood. The sample's subset: CD45RA+ positively selected. The CDR3 nucleotides read TGCGCCAGCAGCTTGACAGCTAATGAAAAACTGTTTTTT. Amino acid sequence: CASSLTANEKLFF. The full variable domain, rest sourced from reference TRBV5-1 and TRBJ1-4, is KAGVTQTPRYLIKTRGQQVTLSCSPISGHRSVSWYQQTPGQGLQFLFEYFSETQRNKGNFPGRFSGRQFSNSRSEMNVSTLELGDSALYLCASSLTANEKLFFGSGTQLSVL.